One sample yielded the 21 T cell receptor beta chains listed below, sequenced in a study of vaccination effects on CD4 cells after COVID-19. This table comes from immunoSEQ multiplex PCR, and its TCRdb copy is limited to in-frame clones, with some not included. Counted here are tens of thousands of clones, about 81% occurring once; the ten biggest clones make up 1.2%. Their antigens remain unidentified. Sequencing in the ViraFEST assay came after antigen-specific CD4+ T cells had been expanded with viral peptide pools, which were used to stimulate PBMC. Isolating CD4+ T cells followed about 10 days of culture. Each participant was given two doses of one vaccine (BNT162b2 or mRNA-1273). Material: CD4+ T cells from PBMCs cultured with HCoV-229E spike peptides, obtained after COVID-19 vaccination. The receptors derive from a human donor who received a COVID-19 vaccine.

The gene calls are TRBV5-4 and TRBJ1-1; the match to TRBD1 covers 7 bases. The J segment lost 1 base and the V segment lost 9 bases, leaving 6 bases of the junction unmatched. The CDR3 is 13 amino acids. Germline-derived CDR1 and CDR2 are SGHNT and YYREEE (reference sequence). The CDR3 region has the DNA TGTGCCATAGGACAGGACAGGAACACTGAAGCTTTCTTT. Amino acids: CAIGQDRNTEAFF.

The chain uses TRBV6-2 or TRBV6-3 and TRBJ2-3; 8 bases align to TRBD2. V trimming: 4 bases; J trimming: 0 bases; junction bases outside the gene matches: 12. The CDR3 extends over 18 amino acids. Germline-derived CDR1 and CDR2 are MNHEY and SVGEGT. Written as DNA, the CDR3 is TGTGCCAGCAGTTGGTCGCGGGGGGCACCATCTAGCACAGATACGCAGTATTTT. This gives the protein CASSWSRGAPSSTDTQYF.

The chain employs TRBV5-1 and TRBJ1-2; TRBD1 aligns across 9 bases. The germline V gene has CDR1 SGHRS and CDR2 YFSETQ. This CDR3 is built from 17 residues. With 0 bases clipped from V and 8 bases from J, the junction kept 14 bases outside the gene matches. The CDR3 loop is CASSLASTRTGAMGYTF. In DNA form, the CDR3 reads TGCGCCAGCAGCTTGGCCAGTACGAGGACAGGGGCTATGGGCTACACCTTC.

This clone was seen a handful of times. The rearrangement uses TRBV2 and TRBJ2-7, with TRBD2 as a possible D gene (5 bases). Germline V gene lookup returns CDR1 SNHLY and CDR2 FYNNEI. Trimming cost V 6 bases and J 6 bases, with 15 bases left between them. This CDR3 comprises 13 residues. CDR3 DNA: TGTGCCAGCAGCCGGGGAAGGTTCGTCGAGCAGTACGTC. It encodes CASSRGRFVEQYV.

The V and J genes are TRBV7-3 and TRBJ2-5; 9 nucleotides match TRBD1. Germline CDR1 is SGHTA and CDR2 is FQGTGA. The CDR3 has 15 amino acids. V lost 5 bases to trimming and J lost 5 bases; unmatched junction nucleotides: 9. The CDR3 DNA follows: TGTGCCAGCAGCCCCACAGGGGGCATCGGGGAGACCCAGTACTTC. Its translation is CASSPTGGIGETQYF.

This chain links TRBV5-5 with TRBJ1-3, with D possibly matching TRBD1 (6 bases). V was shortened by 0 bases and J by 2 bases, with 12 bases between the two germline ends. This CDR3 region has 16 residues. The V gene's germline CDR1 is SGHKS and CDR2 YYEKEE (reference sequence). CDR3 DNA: TGTGCCAGCAGCTTGGGGCCAGGGGACCCTGGAAACACCATATATTTT. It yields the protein CASSLGPGDPGNTIYF.

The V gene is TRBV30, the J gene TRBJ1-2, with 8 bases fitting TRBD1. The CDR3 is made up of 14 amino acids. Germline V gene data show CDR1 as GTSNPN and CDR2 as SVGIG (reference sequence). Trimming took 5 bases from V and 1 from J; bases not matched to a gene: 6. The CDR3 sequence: CAWFDRGINYGYTF. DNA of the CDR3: TGTGCCTGGTTCGACAGGGGAATTAACTATGGCTACACCTTC.

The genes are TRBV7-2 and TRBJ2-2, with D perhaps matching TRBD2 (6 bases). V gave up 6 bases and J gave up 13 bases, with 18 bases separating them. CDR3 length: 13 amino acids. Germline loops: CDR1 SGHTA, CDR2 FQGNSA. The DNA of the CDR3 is TGTGCCAGCAGATCGGGGGAGAAAACCGGGCTGTTTTTT. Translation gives CASRSGEKTGLFF.

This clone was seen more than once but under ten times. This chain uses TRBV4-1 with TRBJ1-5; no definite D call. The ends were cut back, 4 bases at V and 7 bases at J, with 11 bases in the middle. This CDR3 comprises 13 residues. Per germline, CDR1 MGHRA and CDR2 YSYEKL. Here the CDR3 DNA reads TGCGCCAGCAGCCCAATCGGTGGGCAGCCCCAGCATTTT. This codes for CASSPIGGQPQHF.

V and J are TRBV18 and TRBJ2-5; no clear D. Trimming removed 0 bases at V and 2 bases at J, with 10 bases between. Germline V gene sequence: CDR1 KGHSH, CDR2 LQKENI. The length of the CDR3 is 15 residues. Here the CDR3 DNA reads TGTGCCAGCTCACCACCAAATACAGCTCAAGAGACCCAGTACTTC. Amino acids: CASSPPNTAQETQYF.

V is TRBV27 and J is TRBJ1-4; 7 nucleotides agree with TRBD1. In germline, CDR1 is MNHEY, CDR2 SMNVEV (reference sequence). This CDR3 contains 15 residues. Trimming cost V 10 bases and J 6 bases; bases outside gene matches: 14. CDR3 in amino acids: CANGTRQGCDEKLFF. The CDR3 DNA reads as TGTGCCAACGGTACCAGACAGGGATGTGATGAAAAACTGTTTTTT.

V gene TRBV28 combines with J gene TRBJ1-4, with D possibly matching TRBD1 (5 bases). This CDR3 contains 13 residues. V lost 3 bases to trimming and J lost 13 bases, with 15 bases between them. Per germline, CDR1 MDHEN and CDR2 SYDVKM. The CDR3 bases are TGTGCCAGCAGTTTTTGGCAGGGTGAACGACTGTTTTTT. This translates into CASSFWQGERLFF.

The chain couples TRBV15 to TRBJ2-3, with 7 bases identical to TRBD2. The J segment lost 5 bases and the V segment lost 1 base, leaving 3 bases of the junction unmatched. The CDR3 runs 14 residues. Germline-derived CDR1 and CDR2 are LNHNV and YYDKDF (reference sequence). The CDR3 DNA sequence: TGTGCCACCAGCAGAGGGACTAGAATAGATACGCAGTATTTT. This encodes CATSRGTRIDTQYF.

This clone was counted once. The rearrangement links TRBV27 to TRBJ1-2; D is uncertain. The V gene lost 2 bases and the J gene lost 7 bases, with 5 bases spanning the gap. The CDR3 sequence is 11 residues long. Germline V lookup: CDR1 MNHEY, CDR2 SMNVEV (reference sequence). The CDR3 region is CASSLQSGYTF. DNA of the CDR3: TGTGCCAGCAGTTTACAGAGTGGCTACACCTTC.

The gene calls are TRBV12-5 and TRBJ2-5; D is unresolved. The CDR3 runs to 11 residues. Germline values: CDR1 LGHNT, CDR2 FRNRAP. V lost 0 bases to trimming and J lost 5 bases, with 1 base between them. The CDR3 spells CASGLVETQYF. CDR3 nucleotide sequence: TGTGCTAGTGGTTTGGTTGAGACCCAGTACTTC.

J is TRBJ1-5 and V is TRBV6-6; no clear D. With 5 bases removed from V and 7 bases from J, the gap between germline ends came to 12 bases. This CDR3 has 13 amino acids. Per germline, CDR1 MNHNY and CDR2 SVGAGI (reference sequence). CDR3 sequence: CASSLRLDQPQHF. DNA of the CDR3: TGTGCCAGCAGTCTCCGGTTGGACCAGCCCCAGCATTTT.

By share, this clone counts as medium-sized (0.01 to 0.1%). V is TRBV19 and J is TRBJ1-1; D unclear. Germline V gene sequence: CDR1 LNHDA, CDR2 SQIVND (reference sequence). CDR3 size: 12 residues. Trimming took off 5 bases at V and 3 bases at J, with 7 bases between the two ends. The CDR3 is CASSRVYTEAFF. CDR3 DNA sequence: TGTGCCAGTAGTCGGGTTTACACTGAAGCTTTCTTT.

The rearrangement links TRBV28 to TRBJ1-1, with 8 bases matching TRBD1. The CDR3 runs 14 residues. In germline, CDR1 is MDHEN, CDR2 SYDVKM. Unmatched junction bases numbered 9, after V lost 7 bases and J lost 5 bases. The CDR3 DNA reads TGTGCCAGCACGCCAGGGGGCGGAGGAACTGAAGCTTTCTTT. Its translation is CASTPGGGGTEAFF.

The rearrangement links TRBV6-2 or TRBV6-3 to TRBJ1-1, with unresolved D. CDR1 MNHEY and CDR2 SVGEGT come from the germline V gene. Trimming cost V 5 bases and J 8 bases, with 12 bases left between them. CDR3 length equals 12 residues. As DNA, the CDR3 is TGTGCCAGCAGTCGAGAGGGAGACGAAGCTTTCTTT. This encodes CASSREGDEAFF.

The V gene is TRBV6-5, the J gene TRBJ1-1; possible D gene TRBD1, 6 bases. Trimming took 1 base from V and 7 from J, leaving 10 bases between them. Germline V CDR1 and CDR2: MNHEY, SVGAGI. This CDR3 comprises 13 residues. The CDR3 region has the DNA TGTGCCAGCAGTTACTGGGGGGCGGGTGAAGCTTTCTTT. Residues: CASSYWGAGEAFF.

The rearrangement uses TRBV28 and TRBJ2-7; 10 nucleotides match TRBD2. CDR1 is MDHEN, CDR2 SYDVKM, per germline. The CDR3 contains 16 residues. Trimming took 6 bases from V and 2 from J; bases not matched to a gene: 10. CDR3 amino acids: CASRPPGLAKPYEQYV. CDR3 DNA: TGTGCCAGCAGACCTCCGGGACTAGCGAAACCCTACGAGCAGTACGTC.